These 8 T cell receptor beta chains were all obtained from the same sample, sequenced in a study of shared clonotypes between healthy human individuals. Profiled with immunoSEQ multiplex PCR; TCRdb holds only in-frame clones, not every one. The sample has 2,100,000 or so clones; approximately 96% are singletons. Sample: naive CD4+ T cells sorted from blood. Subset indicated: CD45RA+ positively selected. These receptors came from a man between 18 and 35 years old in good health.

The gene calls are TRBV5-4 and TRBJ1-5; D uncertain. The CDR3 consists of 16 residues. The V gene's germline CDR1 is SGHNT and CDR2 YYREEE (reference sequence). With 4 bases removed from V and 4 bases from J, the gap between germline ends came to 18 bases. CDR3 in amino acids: CASSVKELGPNQPQHF. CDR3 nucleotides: TGTGCCAGCAGCGTGAAGGAGTTAGGGCCTAATCAGCCCCAGCATTTT.

CDR3: CASSLAQGLSGANVLTF. CDR3 in DNA: TGTGCCAGCAGCTTAGCTCAGGGTCTCTCTGGGGCCAACGTCCTGACTTTC. The chain combines TRBV7-2 with TRBJ2-6; a weak D match, TRBD1 (5 bases). V gave up 0 bases and J gave up 0 bases, with 9 bases separating them. From germline, CDR1 is SGHTA and CDR2 FQGNSA. The CDR3 contains 17 residues.

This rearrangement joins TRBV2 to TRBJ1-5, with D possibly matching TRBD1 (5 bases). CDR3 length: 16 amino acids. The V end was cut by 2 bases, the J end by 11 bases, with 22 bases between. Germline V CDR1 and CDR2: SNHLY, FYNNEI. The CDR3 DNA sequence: TGTGCCAGCAGTGAACTCCGGGACGAGCTGCGCTGGACCCAGCATTTT. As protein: CASSELRDELRWTQHF.

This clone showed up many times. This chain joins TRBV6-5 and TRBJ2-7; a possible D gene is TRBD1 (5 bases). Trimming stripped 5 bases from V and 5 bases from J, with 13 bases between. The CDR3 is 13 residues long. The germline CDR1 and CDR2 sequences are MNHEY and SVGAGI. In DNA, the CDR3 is TGTGCCAGCAGTACCCCCTGGGGCGACGAGCAGTACTTC. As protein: CASSTPWGDEQYF.

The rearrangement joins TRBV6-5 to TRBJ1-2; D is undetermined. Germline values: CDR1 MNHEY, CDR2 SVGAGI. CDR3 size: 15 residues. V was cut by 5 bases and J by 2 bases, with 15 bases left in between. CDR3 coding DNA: TGTGCCAGCAGTAGCCGTCTGACACAAAACTATGGCTACACCTTC. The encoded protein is CASSSRLTQNYGYTF.

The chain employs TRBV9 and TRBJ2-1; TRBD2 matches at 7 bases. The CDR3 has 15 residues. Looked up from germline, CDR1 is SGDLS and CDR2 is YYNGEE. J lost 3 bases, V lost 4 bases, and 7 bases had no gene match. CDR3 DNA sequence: TGTGCCAGCAGCATCAGCGGGGACTTCTACAATGAGCAGTTCTTC. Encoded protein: CASSISGDFYNEQFF.

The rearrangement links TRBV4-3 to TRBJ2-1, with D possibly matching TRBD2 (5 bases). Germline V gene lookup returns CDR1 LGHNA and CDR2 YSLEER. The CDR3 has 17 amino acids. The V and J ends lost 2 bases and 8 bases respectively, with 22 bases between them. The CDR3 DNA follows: TGCGCCAGCAGCCAATCCCAAGCCAGCGGTACGATTGATGAGCAGTTCTTC. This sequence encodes CASSQSQASGTIDEQFF.

The CDR3 protein is CASSLVTGYNEQFF. CDR3 bases: TGTGCCAGCAGCTTGGTGACCGGATACAATGAGCAGTTCTTC. This chain joins TRBV5-5 and TRBJ2-1; no definite D call. Between the trimmed V and J ends, which lost 0 bases and 4 bases, there was a span of 8 bases. This CDR3 has 14 residues. The germline gives CDR1 SGHKS, CDR2 YYEKEE (reference sequence).